This T cell receptor beta chain was captured in a study of T-cell reconstitution after alpha-beta-depleted transplantation in children. This clonotype was recorded many times. Germline V CDR1 and CDR2: LGHDT, YNNKEL (reference sequence). With V trimmed by 3 bases and J by 0 bases, 10 bases remained unmatched. The CDR3 has 17 residues. TCRbeta library construction was performed incorporating unique molecular identifiers. TCRdb reanalysed the PCR reads using MiXCR and keeps one entry per CDR3 protein. The repertoire holds some 250,000 distinct CDR3 sequences, more than 10% seen once, with about 2.4% in the top ten.

The rearrangement uses TRBV3-1 and TRBJ2-7; 8 nucleotides agree with TRBD2. This TCR was recovered from a human donor who donated a stem cell graft to a child with acute lymphoblastic leukemia. The sequencing here drew on PBMCs from the stem cell graft donor, taken from the stem cell graft. In nucleotides, the CDR3 is TGTGCCAGCAGCCATAGCTTTGGGACTAGGGACTCCTACGAGCAGTACTTC. The encoded protein is CASSHSFGTRDSYEQYF.